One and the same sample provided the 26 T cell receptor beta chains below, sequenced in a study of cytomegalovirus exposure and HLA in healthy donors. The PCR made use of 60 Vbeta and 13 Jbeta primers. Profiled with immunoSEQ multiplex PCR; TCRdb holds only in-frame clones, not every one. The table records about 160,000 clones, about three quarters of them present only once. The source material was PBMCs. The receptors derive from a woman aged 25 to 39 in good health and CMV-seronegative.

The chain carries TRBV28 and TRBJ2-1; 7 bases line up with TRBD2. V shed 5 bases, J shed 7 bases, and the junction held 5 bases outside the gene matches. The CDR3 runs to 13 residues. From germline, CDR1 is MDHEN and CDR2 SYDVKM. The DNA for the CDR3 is TGTGCCAGCAGTCTGGCCGGGAGGAATGAGCAGTTCTTC. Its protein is CASSLAGRNEQFF.

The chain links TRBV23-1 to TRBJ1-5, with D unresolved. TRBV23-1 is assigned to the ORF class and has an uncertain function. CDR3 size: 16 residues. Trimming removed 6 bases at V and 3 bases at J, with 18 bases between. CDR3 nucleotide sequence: TGCGCCAGCAGCCCCCACTACGAGGGAAACAATCAGCCCCAGCATTTT. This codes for CASSPHYEGNNQPQHF.

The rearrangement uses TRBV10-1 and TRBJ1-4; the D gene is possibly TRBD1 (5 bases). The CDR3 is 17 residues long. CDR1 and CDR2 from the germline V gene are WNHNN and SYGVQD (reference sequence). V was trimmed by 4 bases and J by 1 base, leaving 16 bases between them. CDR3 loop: CASSVRGSSRTNEKLFF. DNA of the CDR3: TGCGCCAGCAGTGTCCGGGGGAGTAGTCGAACTAATGAAAAACTGTTTTTT.

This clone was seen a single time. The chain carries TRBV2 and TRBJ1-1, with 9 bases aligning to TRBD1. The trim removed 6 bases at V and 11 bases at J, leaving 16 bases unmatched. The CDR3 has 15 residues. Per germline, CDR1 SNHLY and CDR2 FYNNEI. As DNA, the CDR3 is TGTGCCAGCAGCAAACAGGACAGGGGCCAAGGAGCGGCTTTCTTT. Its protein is CASSKQDRGQGAAFF.

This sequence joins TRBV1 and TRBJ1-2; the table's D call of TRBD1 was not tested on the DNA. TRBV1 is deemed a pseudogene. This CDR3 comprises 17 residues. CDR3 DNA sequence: TGCACCAGCAGCCAGGAACGTAACAGGGTAGGTAGCTATGGCTACACCTTC. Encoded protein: CTSSQERNRVGSYGYTF.

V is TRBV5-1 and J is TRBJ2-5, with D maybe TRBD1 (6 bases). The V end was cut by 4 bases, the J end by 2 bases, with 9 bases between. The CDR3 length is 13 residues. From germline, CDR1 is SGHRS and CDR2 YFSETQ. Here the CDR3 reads CASSPGQQETQYF. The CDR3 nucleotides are TGCGCCAGCAGCCCGGGACAACAAGAGACCCAGTACTTC.

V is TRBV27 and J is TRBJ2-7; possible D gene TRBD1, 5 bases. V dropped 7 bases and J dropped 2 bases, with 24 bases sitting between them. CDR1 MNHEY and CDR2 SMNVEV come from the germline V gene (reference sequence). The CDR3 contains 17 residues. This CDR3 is CASTPNPPVTVPYEQYF. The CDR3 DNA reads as TGTGCCAGCACCCCCAACCCCCCAGTGACAGTCCCCTACGAGCAGTACTTC.

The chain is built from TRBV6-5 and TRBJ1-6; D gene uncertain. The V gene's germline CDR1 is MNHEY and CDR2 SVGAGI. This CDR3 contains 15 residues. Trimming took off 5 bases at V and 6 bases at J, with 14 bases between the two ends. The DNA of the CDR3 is TGTGCCAGCAGTGGTGGGTGGGCGGGTAATTCACCCCTCCACTTT. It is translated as CASSGGWAGNSPLHF.

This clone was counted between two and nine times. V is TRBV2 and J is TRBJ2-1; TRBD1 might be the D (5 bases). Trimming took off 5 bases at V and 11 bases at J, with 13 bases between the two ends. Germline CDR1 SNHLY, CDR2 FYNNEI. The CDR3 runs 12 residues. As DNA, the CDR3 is TGTGCCAGCAGTCCGACAGACCTTCAGCAGTTCTTC. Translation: CASSPTDLQQFF. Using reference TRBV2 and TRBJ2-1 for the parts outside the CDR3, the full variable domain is EPEVTQTPSHQVTQMGQEVILRCVPISNHLYFYWYRQILGQKVEFLVSFYNNEISEKSEIFDDQFSVERPDGSNFTLKIRSTKLEDSAMYFCASSPTDLQQFFGPGTRLTVL.

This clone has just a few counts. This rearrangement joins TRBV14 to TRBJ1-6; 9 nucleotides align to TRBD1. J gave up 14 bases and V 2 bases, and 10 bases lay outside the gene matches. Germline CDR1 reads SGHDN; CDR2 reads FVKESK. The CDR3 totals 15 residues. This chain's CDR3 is CASSQSTGGPLSLHF. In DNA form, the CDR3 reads TGTGCCAGCAGCCAATCAACAGGGGGCCCTTTATCCCTCCACTTT. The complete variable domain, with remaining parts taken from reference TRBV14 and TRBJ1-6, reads EAGVTQFPSHSVIEKGQTVTLRCDPISGHDNLYWYRRVMGKEIKFLLHFVKESKQDESGMPNNRFLAERTGGTYSTLKVQPAELEDSGVYFCASSQSTGGPLSLHFGNGTRLTVT.

CDR3 in DNA: TGCAGCGTTAATACCCTGGGACTAGGGAGCGAAGGTACGCAGTATTTT. Translation: CSVNTLGLGSEGTQYF. The chain uses TRBV29-1 and TRBJ2-3; 8 positions match TRBD2. Germline V gene data show CDR1 as SQVTM and CDR2 as ANQGSEA. V dropped 5 bases and J dropped 8; count of bases not matched to a gene: 18. There are 16 residues in the CDR3.

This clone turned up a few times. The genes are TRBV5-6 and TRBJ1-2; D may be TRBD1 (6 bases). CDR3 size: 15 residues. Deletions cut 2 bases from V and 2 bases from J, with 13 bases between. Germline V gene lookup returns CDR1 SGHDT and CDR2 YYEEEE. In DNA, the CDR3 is TGTGCCAGCAGCTTAGGGAGGGGGGTAAACTATGGCTACACCTTC. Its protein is CASSLGRGVNYGYTF. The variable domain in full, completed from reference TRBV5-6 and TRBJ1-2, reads DAGVTQSPTHLIKTRGQQVTLRCSPKSGHDTVSWYQQALGQGPQFIFQYYEEEERQRGNFPDRFSGHQFPNYSSELNVNALLLGDSALYLCASSLGRGVNYGYTFGSGTRLTVV.

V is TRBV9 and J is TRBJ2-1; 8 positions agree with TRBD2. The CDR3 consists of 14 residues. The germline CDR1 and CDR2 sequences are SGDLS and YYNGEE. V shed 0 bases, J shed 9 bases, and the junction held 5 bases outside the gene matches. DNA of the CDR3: TGTGCCAGCAGCGTAGGAGCGGGGGTGGGTGAGCAGTTCTTC. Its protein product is CASSVGAGVGEQFF.

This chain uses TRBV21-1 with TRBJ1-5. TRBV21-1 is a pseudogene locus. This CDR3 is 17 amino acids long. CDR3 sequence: CASSKEKRGGSNQPQHF. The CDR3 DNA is TGTGCCAGCAGCAAAGAGAAACGGGGAGGGAGCAATCAGCCCCAGCATTTT.

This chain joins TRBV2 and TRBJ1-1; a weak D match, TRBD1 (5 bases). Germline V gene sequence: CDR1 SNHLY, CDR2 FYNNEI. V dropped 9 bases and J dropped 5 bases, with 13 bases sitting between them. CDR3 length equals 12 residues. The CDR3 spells CASGSGFTEAFF. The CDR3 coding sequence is TGTGCCAGTGGGTCAGGGTTTACTGAAGCTTTCTTT.

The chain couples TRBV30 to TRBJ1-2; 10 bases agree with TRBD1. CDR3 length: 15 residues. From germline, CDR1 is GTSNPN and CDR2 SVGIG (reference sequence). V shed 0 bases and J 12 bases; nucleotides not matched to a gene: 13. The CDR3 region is CAWSVKGDRGGGDTF. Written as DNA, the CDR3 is TGTGCCTGGAGTGTCAAGGGGGACAGGGGAGGGGGTGACACCTTC.

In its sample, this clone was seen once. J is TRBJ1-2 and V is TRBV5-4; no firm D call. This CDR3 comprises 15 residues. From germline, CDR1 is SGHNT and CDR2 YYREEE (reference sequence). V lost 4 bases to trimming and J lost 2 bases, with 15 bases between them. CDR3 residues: CASSTNTGGNYGYTF. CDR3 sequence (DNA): TGTGCCAGCAGCACCAACACCGGAGGGAACTATGGCTACACCTTC.

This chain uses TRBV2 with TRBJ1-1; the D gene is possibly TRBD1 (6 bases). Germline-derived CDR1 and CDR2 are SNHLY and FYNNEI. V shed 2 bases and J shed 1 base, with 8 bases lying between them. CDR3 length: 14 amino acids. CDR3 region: CASSEQGQNTEAFF. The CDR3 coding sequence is TGTGCCAGCAGTGAACAGGGGCAGAACACTGAAGCTTTCTTT.

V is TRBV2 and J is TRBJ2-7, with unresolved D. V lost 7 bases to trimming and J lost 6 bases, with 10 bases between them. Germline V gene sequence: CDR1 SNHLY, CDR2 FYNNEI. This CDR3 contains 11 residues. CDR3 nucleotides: TGTGCCAGCACGTATTCTCGCGAGCAGTACTTC. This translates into CASTYSREQYF.

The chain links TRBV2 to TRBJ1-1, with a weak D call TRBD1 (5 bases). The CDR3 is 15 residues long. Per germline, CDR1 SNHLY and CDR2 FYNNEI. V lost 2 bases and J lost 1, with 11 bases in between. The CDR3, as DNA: TGTGCCAGCAGTGAACAGGGTTTGGGGAACACTGAAGCTTTCTTT. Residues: CASSEQGLGNTEAFF.

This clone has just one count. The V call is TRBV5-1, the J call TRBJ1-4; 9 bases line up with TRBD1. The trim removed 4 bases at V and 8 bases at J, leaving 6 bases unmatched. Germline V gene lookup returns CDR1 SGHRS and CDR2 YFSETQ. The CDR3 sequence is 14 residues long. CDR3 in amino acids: CASSPQGAEEKLFF. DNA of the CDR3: TGCGCCAGCAGCCCACAGGGGGCGGAAGAAAAACTGTTTTTT. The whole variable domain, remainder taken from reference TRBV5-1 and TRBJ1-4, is KAGVTQTPRYLIKTRGQQVTLSCSPISGHRSVSWYQQTPGQGLQFLFEYFSETQRNKGNFPGRFSGRQFSNSRSEMNVSTLELGDSALYLCASSPQGAEEKLFFGSGTQLSVL.

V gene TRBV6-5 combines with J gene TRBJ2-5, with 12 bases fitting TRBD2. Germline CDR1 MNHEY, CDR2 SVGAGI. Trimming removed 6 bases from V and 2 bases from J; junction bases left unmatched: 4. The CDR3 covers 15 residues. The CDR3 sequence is CASRGLAGQQETQYF. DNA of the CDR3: TGTGCCAGCAGAGGACTAGCGGGGCAGCAAGAGACCCAGTACTTC.

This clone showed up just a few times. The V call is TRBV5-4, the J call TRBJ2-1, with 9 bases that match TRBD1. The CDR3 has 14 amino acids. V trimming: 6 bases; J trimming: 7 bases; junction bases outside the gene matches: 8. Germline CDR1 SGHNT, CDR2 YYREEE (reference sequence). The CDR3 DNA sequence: TGTGCCAGCAACTCTAACAGGGGGCGAAATGAGCAGTTCTTC. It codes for CASNSNRGRNEQFF.

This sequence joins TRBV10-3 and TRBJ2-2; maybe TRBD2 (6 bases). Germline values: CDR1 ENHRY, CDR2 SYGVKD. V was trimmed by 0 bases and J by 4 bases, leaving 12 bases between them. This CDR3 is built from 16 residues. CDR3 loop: CAISESKGGTTGELFF. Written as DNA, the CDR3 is TGTGCCATCAGTGAGTCGAAGGGCGGGACCACCGGGGAGCTGTTTTTT.

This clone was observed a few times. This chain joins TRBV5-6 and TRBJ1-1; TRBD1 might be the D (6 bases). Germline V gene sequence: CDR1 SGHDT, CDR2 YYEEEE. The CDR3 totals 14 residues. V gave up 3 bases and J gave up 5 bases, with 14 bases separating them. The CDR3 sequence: CASSSIQGGTEAFF. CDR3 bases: TGTGCCAGCAGCTCCATACAGGGTGGTACTGAAGCTTTCTTT.

CDR3 bases: TGTGCCAGCAGCTTGGACAGGGAGAGTCAGCCCCAGCATTTT. This encodes CASSLDRESQPQHF. The gene calls are TRBV11-2 and TRBJ1-5; 8 positions match TRBD1. Losses at the gene ends were 3 bases for V and 6 bases for J; bases not matched to a gene: 4. Germline lookup yields CDR1 SGHAT and CDR2 FQNNGV. This CDR3 has 14 residues.